The 13 T cell receptor beta chains presented below share a single source sample, sequenced in a study of regulatory T cells in long-lasting Graves disease. As for time point: newly diagnosed GD, antithyroid drugs for less than 3 months. The TCR library was made from RNA that had been extracted from PBMCs in TRIzol. Arm-PCR of CDR3 regions and iRepertoire HTBI primers were used to build TCR beta libraries. From the multiplex PCR reads, TCRdb called clonotypes with MiXCR, one entry per CDR3 protein. Among about 430,000 distinct CDR3 sequences, approximately 15% were seen once, and the ten largest hold approximately 7.8%. The sample was also linked to a second study, of T cells in Graves' hyperthyroidism and ophthalmopathy.

The sequenced sample was peripheral blood mononuclear cells (PBMCs), obtained at new diagnosis, from a patient treated with antithyroid drugs. These TCRs come from a woman aged 40 to 49 with Graves disease.

This clonotype came up many times. This sequence joins TRBV7-2 and TRBJ1-6, with TRBD1 as a possible D gene (5 bases). Trimming removed 5 bases at V and 6 bases at J, with 14 bases between. Germline CDR1 SGHTA, CDR2 FQGNSA. This CDR3 has 15 amino acids. In nucleotides, the CDR3 is TGTGCCAGCAGCCTCGGGACGGGAATTAATTCACCCCTCCACTTT. Protein sequence: CASSLGTGINSPLHF.

The chain joins TRBV18 to TRBJ1-2; 7 positions agree with TRBD1. The J segment lost 0 bases and the V segment lost 3 bases, leaving 4 bases of the junction unmatched. The CDR3 loop spans 15 amino acids. The germline V gene encodes CDR1 KGHSH and CDR2 LQKENI. The CDR3 loop is CASSPTGDTNYGYTF. The CDR3 DNA follows: TGTGCCAGCTCACCTACAGGGGACACTAACTATGGCTACACCTTC.

The chain combines TRBV20-1 with TRBJ2-7; TRBD1 aligns across 9 bases. J was trimmed by 3 bases and V by 0 bases; bases with no gene match: 3. Germline V gives CDR1 DFQATT, CDR2 SNEGSKA (reference sequence). This CDR3 is 14 amino acids long. CDR3 DNA sequence: TGCAGTGCTAGAGATCGGGGACAGGGCTACGAGCAGTACTTC. Residues: CSARDRGQGYEQYF.

This clonotype has ten or more counts. The chain carries TRBV28 and TRBJ2-5; 10 bases are shared with TRBD2. Per the germline V gene, CDR1 is MDHEN and CDR2 is SYDVKM. V dropped 6 bases and J dropped 5; count of bases not matched to a gene: 9. The CDR3 is made up of 15 amino acids. CDR3: CASREGLAGVETQYF. The CDR3, as DNA: TGTGCCAGCAGAGAAGGCCTAGCGGGAGTGGAGACCCAGTACTTC.

This clonotype was seen at least ten times. The chain joins TRBV27 to TRBJ2-7, with TRBD2 as a possible D gene (6 bases). CDR1 is MNHEY and CDR2 is SMNVEV in the germline V gene (reference sequence). The CDR3 is made up of 15 amino acids. Trimming took 1 base from V and 0 from J, leaving 10 bases between them. The CDR3 reads CASSLWGVSSYEQYF. The CDR3 coding sequence is TGTGCCAGCAGTTTATGGGGGGTCAGCTCCTACGAGCAGTACTTC.

In this sample, this clonotype turned up many times. The chain employs TRBV27 and TRBJ2-3, with 13 bases matching TRBD2. This CDR3 has 17 residues. The V segment lost 7 bases and the J segment 3 bases; nucleotides outside the gene matches: 10. The germline V gene has CDR1 MNHEY and CDR2 SMNVEV (reference sequence). The CDR3 spells CASTHGLAGAGTDTQYF. The CDR3 DNA reads as TGTGCCAGCACCCATGGACTAGCGGGAGCCGGAACAGATACGCAGTATTTT.

This clonotype was observed many times. The chain links TRBV3-1 to TRBJ1-2; D is possibly TRBD1 (5 bases). The CDR3 length is 15 residues. CDR1 is LGHDT and CDR2 is YNNKEL in the germline V gene (reference sequence). Trimming cost V 0 bases and J 6 bases, with 14 bases left between them. CDR3 residues: CASSQEIAGWNGYTF. CDR3 DNA: TGTGCCAGCAGCCAAGAGATCGCAGGGTGGAATGGCTACACCTTC.

This clonotype occurred many times. A junction boundary mismatches the germline segment, possibly from a read error. This chain joins TRBV10-3 and TRBJ2-1; 11 bases map to TRBD2. Germline V gene lookup returns CDR1 ENHRY and CDR2 SYGVKD. The CDR3 runs 16 residues. In DNA, the CDR3 is TGTGCCATCAGTGAGTCTAGGCTAGCGGGAGGCCCTCGGGGTCTCTTC. Its protein is CAISESRLAGGPRGLF.

Turning to this clonotype: A much larger clone lies one base from this, so it may be a read error. The chain recombines TRBV9 with TRBJ2-3; 9 bases align to TRBD2. From germline, CDR1 is SGDLS and CDR2 YYNGEE. The J segment lost 4 bases and the V segment lost 4 bases, leaving 7 bases of the junction unmatched. The CDR3 is 15 amino acids. Here the CDR3 reads CASSTGTSFPDTQYF. The CDR3 bases are TGTGCCAGCAGCACCGGGACTAGCTTTCCAGATACGCAGTATTTT.

This clonotype has just a few counts. CDR3 nucleotides: TGTGCCAGTAGTATAAGTTTAAGTGAAACCACCTATGGCTACACCTTC. It codes for CASSISLSETTYGYTF. J is TRBJ1-2 and V is TRBV19; D remains ambiguous. This CDR3 has 16 residues. Trimming shortened V by 2 bases and J by 4 bases, and 17 bases separated the two germline ends. Germline values: CDR1 LNHDA, CDR2 SQIVND (reference sequence).

The rearrangement links TRBV27 to TRBJ2-4; tentative D call: TRBD2 (6 bases). The CDR3 length is 18 residues. Trimming took 2 bases from V and 1 from J, leaving 18 bases between them. In germline, CDR1 is MNHEY, CDR2 SMNVEV (reference sequence). The chain's CDR3 is CASSLVWVAGRAKNIQYF. The CDR3 bases are TGTGCCAGCAGTTTAGTCTGGGTGGCGGGGAGGGCCAAAAACATTCAGTACTTC.

This clonotype appeared a few times. This clone may be a read error of a much larger clone one base away. The V call is TRBV28, the J call TRBJ1-1; 11 positions match TRBD1. The CDR3 is 15 residues long. Trimming at V came to 4 bases and at J to 3 bases, leaving 4 bases not matched to a gene. Germline CDR1 and CDR2: MDHEN and SYDVKM. The CDR3 DNA follows: TGTGCCAGCAGTTCCCCGGGACAGGGGGACACTGAAGCTTTCTTT. As protein: CASSSPGQGDTEAFF.

This clonotype has at least ten counts. The V gene is TRBV3-1, the J gene TRBJ2-2; D is unresolved. Trimming removed 4 bases from V and 5 bases from J, with 11 bases in between. The CDR3 contains 14 residues. Germline CDR1 reads LGHDT; CDR2 reads YNNKEL (reference sequence). The CDR3, as DNA: TGTGCCAGCAGCCCAGGAACCTGGACCGGGGAGCTGTTTTTT. Translating gives CASSPGTWTGELFF. Combining the CDR3 with reference TRBV3-1 and TRBJ2-2 gives the whole variable domain DTAVSQTPKYLVTQMGNDKSIKCEQNLGHDTMYWYKQDSKKFLKIMFSYNNKELIINETVPNRFSPKSPDKAHLNLHINSLELGDSAVYFCASSPGTWTGELFFGEGSRLTVL.